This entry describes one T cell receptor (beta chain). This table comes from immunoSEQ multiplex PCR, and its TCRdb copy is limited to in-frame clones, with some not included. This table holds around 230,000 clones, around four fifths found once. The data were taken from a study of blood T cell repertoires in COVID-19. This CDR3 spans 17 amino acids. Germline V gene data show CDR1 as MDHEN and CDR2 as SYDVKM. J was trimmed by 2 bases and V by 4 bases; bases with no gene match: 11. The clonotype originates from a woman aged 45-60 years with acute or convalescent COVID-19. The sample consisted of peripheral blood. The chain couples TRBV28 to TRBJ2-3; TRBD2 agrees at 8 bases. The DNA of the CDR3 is TGTGCCAGCAGTTCTCTTTTGACGGGAGGGCTCACAGATACGCAGTATTTT. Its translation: CASSSLLTGGLTDTQYF.